Listed here are 32 T cell receptor beta chains from one sample, sequenced in a study of Graves' ophthalmopathy and Graves' hyperthyroidism listed by TCRdb under 2018. TCRdb lists the instrument as Illumina HiSeq 2000. For repertoire sequencing, the TCR beta CDR3 regions were amplified from RNA transcripts. The first round of RT-PCR was done with HTBI primers and the Qiagen OneStep RT-PCR kit, and was followed by a second round of multiplex PCR, then size selection and purification. TCRdb redid the processing of the public reads, applying fastp at Q25 and MiXCR, and retained in-frame beta chains. Under each unique CDR3 protein, matching rows form one entry showing the most common genes and DNA. This sample comprises about 180,000 distinct CDR3 sequences, about 40% of them detected only once. The top ten constitute roughly 6% of the sample. Sequencing used peripheral blood. The receptors derive from a woman aged 40 to 50 with Graves' ophthalmopathy. Donor details come from another sample of the same person, matched by shared clones.

The genes are TRBV4-3 and TRBJ1-6, with TRBD1 identical over 7 bases. The V gene's germline CDR1 is LGHNA and CDR2 YSLEER. V shed 1 base, J shed 8 bases, and the junction held 11 bases outside the gene matches. This CDR3 is built from 17 residues. CDR3 in amino acids: CASSQAHRGGGDSPLHF. Written as DNA, the CDR3 is TGCGCCAGCAGCCAAGCCCACAGGGGCGGGGGAGATTCACCCCTCCACTTT.

In this sample, this clonotype turned up many times. The chain recombines TRBV11-2 with TRBJ2-2, with 8 nucleotides matching TRBD1. J gave up 6 bases and V 1 base, and 13 bases lay outside the gene matches. The CDR3 spans 18 residues. In germline, CDR1 is SGHAT, CDR2 FQNNGV. CDR3 in DNA: TGTGCCAGCAGCTTAGGATTAGGGCAGGGGGCCCCCGCCGGGGAGCTGTTTTTT. The encoded protein is CASSLGLGQGAPAGELFF.

This clonotype was counted ten times or more. The rearrangement links TRBV30 to TRBJ1-5; no firm D call. This CDR3 is 13 amino acids long. The ends were cut back, 0 bases at V and 5 bases at J, with 8 bases in the middle. Germline CDR1 reads GTSNPN; CDR2 reads SVGIG (reference sequence). The CDR3 here is CAWSVQSDQPQHF. In DNA, the CDR3 is TGTGCCTGGAGTGTTCAAAGCGATCAGCCCCAGCATTTT. Based on the CDR3 plus reference TRBV30 and TRBJ1-5, the full variable domain is SQTIHQWPATLVQPVGSPLSLECTVEGTSNPNLYWYRQAAGRGLQLLFYSVGIGQISSEVPQNLSASRPQDRQFILSSKKLLLSDSGFYLCAWSVQSDQPQHFGDGTRLSIL.

This clonotype was seen many times. The V and J genes are TRBV13 and TRBJ2-5; maybe TRBD1 (7 bases). This CDR3 is built from 14 residues. V was trimmed by 3 bases and J by 5 bases, leaving 13 bases between them. Germline-derived CDR1 and CDR2 are PRHDT and FYEKMQ (reference sequence). The CDR3 DNA is TGTGCCAGCAGCTTGACAGGGACTTTTGAGACCCAGTACTTC. Amino acid sequence: CASSLTGTFETQYF.

The V and J genes are TRBV9 and TRBJ1-2, with 7 bases identical to TRBD1. The CDR3 extends over 12 amino acids. The germline V gene encodes CDR1 SGDLS and CDR2 YYNGEE. Germline trimming cut 5 bases from V and 4 bases from J; bases unmatched to any gene: 2. For the CDR3, the DNA is TGTGCCAGCAGACAGGGGTCCTATGGCTACACCTTC. Protein sequence: CASRQGSYGYTF.

The chain employs TRBV6-2 or TRBV6-3 and TRBJ2-7; D is uncertain. V lost 2 bases to trimming and J lost 0 bases, with 17 bases between them. The CDR3 has 17 residues. The germline V gene has CDR1 MNHEY and CDR2 SVGEGT. CDR3 region: CASSYLLSSPSSYEQYF. The CDR3 DNA reads TGTGCCAGCAGTTACCTACTGAGTAGCCCGAGCTCCTACGAGCAGTACTTC.

The rearrangement joins TRBV6-2 or TRBV6-3 to TRBJ2-7; D perhaps matches TRBD2 (5 bases). The CDR3 totals 14 residues. Germline V gene lookup returns CDR1 MNHEY and CDR2 SVGEGT. V was trimmed by 7 bases and J by 9 bases, leaving 22 bases between them. DNA for the CDR3: TGTGCCAGCACCGATCACTTTAGCGTGGTGGGGCAGTACTTC. It is translated as CASTDHFSVVGQYF.

This clonotype was seen many times. V is TRBV3-1 and J is TRBJ2-7; no clear D gene. Trimming took off 2 bases at V and 4 bases at J, with 9 bases between the two ends. The CDR3 contains 13 residues. Germline assignment: CDR1 LGHDT and CDR2 YNNKEL (reference sequence). CDR3 region: CASSQSTAYEQYF. The CDR3 coding sequence is TGTGCCAGCAGCCAATCCACAGCGTACGAGCAGTACTTC.

This clonotype was found many times. The V call is TRBV20-1, the J call TRBJ1-3; D is perhaps TRBD1 (6 bases). CDR1 and CDR2 (germline): DFQATT, SNEGSKA (reference sequence). The CDR3 extends over 15 amino acids. The V end lost 0 bases, the J end lost 2 bases, and 11 bases lay between the germline ends. The CDR3 protein is CSARDPEGAGNTIYF. The CDR3 bases are TGCAGTGCTAGAGATCCTGAGGGGGCTGGAAACACCATATATTTT.

This clonotype was seen at least ten times. The V gene is TRBV2, the J gene TRBJ1-2; D gene ambiguous. CDR3 length: 13 residues. V lost 4 bases, J lost 0 bases, and 6 bases lay in between. The germline V gene encodes CDR1 SNHLY and CDR2 FYNNEI. The CDR3, as DNA: TGTGCCAGCAGTGGACCCACTAACTATGGCTACACCTTC. Its translation: CASSGPTNYGYTF.

The chain has TRBV27 and TRBJ1-1; perhaps TRBD1 as D (6 bases). Germline assignment: CDR1 MNHEY and CDR2 SMNVEV (reference sequence). Trimming pared 7 bases from V and 4 bases from J, leaving 10 bases between. The CDR3 loop spans 12 amino acids. This chain's CDR3 is CASNSRGTEAFF. The CDR3 DNA is TGTGCCAGCAATTCCAGGGGCACTGAAGCTTTCTTT.

This clonotype was detected ten times or more. The chain joins TRBV6-5 to TRBJ1-1; D perhaps matches TRBD1 (5 bases). The CDR3 totals 13 residues. CDR1 and CDR2 from the germline V gene are MNHEY and SVGAGI. The V end was cut by 4 bases, the J end by 3 bases, with 9 bases between. In DNA form, the CDR3 reads TGTGCCAGCAGTTGGGGGGGAGACACTGAAGCTTTCTTT. Residues: CASSWGGDTEAFF.

This clonotype was picked up many times. The chain is built from TRBV13 and TRBJ1-3, with D perhaps matching TRBD1 (6 bases). Germline V gene sequence: CDR1 PRHDT, CDR2 FYEKMQ (reference sequence). V was shortened by 1 base and J by 2 bases, with 12 bases between the two germline ends. The CDR3 has 16 residues. The DNA of the CDR3 is TGTGCCAGCAGCTTAGCGGGGGGCGGACCTGGAAACACCATATATTTT. Its protein product is CASSLAGGGPGNTIYF.

This clonotype was detected many times. The chain uses TRBV28 and TRBJ1-1, with a possible D match to TRBD1 (5 bases). Per germline, CDR1 MDHEN and CDR2 SYDVKM. This CDR3 region has 14 residues. Between the trimmed V and J ends, which lost 6 bases and 3 bases, there was a span of 14 bases. In DNA, the CDR3 is TGTGCCAGCAGGGGAAGTGGGGCTCACACTGAAGCTTTCTTT. Its translation: CASRGSGAHTEAFF.

This clonotype was picked up many times. The gene calls are TRBV19 and TRBJ2-4, with 9 bases that match TRBD1. This CDR3 region has 15 residues. J gave up 0 bases and V 4 bases, and 1 base lay outside the gene matches. Germline-derived CDR1 and CDR2 are LNHDA and SQIVND (reference sequence). In DNA, the CDR3 is TGTGCCAGTAGTAAGACAGGGGGAGCCAAAAACATTCAGTACTTC. It is translated as CASSKTGGAKNIQYF.

This clonotype was seen at least ten times. The rearrangement joins TRBV4-1 to TRBJ2-7; D unclear. Per germline, CDR1 MGHRA and CDR2 YSYEKL. The CDR3 has 14 amino acids. Trimming took off 1 base at V and 6 bases at J, with 13 bases between the two ends. Here the CDR3 DNA reads TGCGCCAGCAGCCAAGGTGAAAGAAATTCCGAGCAGTACTTC. This codes for CASSQGERNSEQYF.

This clonotype was observed a single time. The V and J genes are TRBV12-3 or TRBV12-4 and TRBJ1-6; D uncertain. This CDR3 is 12 amino acids long. Trimming took off 6 bases at V and 9 bases at J, with 9 bases between the two ends. The CDR3, as DNA: TGTGCCAGCAGCCTTCATCTTTCACCCCTCCACTTT. Translation: CASSLHLSPLHF.

This clonotype was seen ten or more times. V and J are TRBV11-2 and TRBJ2-5, with D possibly matching TRBD1 (6 bases). The ends were cut back, 5 bases at V and 5 bases at J, with 12 bases in the middle. The germline V gene encodes CDR1 SGHAT and CDR2 FQNNGV. This CDR3 comprises 13 residues. This CDR3 reads CASSQGHSETQYF. The CDR3, as DNA: TGTGCCAGCAGCCAGGGACACTCGGAGACCCAGTACTTC.

This clonotype was recorded many times. This chain uses TRBV9 with TRBJ1-1; D not resolved. Germline loops: CDR1 SGDLS, CDR2 YYNGEE. There are 13 residues in the CDR3. V dropped 0 bases and J dropped 4 bases, with 7 bases sitting between them. The CDR3 loop reads CASSVATATEAFF. The CDR3 region has the DNA TGTGCCAGCAGCGTAGCAACAGCCACTGAAGCTTTCTTT.

This chain connects TRBV12-3 or TRBV12-4 to TRBJ2-5; possible D gene TRBD1, 8 bases. The CDR3 has 16 amino acids. V lost 5 bases and J 4 bases, leaving 20 bases between the germline ends. Written as DNA, the CDR3 is TGTGCCAGCAGTCCCCAAGACAGGGGAGGGCGAGAGACCCAGTACTTC. Protein sequence: CASSPQDRGGRETQYF.

The rearrangement uses TRBV12-3 or TRBV12-4 and TRBJ1-6; 7 bases agree with TRBD1. The V segment lost 6 bases and the J segment 0 bases; nucleotides outside the gene matches: 11. The CDR3 is made up of 18 amino acids. DNA of the CDR3: TGTGCCAGCAGCCCGACAGGGTTGCGGAGCTCCTATAATTCACCCCTCCACTTT. Its protein is CASSPTGLRSSYNSPLHF.

The CDR3 DNA reads as TGTGCCAGCAGTGAGCCGGGACAGGTCCCCGATCAGCCCCAGCATTTT. This codes for CASSEPGQVPDQPQHF. The chain combines TRBV6-1 with TRBJ1-5; 8 bases match TRBD1. V gave up 3 bases and J gave up 5 bases; unmatched junction bases: 9. This CDR3 region has 16 residues. Germline CDR1 and CDR2: MNHNS and SASEGT.

This clonotype has at least ten counts. This chain connects TRBV18 to TRBJ1-1; 8 bases align to TRBD1. Germline values: CDR1 KGHSH, CDR2 LQKENI. This CDR3 contains 15 residues. The V and J ends lost 6 bases and 7 bases, in that order; junction bases with no gene match: 13. The CDR3: CASSPNRGTNIEAFF. CDR3 bases: TGTGCCAGCTCTCCGAACAGGGGGACGAATATTGAAGCTTTCTTT.

This clonotype was seen repeatedly, ten times or more. The genes are TRBV9 and TRBJ1-2, with 8 positions matching TRBD1. This CDR3 comprises 16 residues. Germline loops: CDR1 SGDLS, CDR2 YYNGEE. V lost 3 bases, J lost 4 bases, and 11 bases stayed unmatched. In DNA, the CDR3 is TGTGCCAGCAGCGGTCAATCGGACAGGGAACCCTATGGCTACACCTTC. It specifies CASSGQSDREPYGYTF.

A few counts support this clonotype. This chain connects TRBV3-1 to TRBJ2-7; D possibly corresponds to TRBD1 (5 bases). The V end lost 4 bases, the J end lost 3 bases, and 10 bases lay between the germline ends. Germline V gene sequence: CDR1 LGHDT, CDR2 YNNKEL (reference sequence). The CDR3 covers 13 residues. The CDR3, as DNA: TGTGCCAGCAGCCCGACAGCCCTCTACGAGCAGTACTTC. It yields the protein CASSPTALYEQYF.

At least ten counts were recorded for this clonotype. J is TRBJ1-2 and V is TRBV11-2; 8 positions agree with TRBD1. Trimming took 1 base from V and 5 from J; bases not matched to a gene: 15. This CDR3 is built from 18 residues. CDR1 is SGHAT, CDR2 FQNNGV, per germline. In nucleotides, the CDR3 is TGTGCCAGCAGCTTAGGCAGGGGGCGAGAGAGATCGAGTTATGGCTACACCTTC. It yields the protein CASSLGRGRERSSYGYTF.

Only a few counts were recorded for this clonotype. V is TRBV6-5 and J is TRBJ2-6, with D hard to call. Germline CDR1 and CDR2: MNHEY and SVGAGI. The CDR3 loop spans 13 amino acids. The V end was cut by 2 bases, the J end by 4 bases, with 3 bases between. CDR3 in DNA: TGTGCCAGCAGTTACCTAGGGGCCAACGTCCTGACTTTC. Translation: CASSYLGANVLTF.

This clonotype was counted ten times or more. The chain recombines TRBV6-1 with TRBJ2-2, with D possibly matching TRBD2 (6 bases). The CDR3 consists of 14 residues. Trimming took off 8 bases at V and 0 bases at J, with 10 bases between the two ends. Germline V gene lookup returns CDR1 MNHNS and CDR2 SASEGT. The CDR3 is CASRGEANTGELFF. The DNA of the CDR3 is TGTGCCAGCCGAGGGGAGGCGAACACCGGGGAGCTGTTTTTT.

This clonotype was found many times. The CDR3 protein is CASSQDHTAGRSYEQYF. In DNA, the CDR3 is TGTGCCAGCAGCCAAGACCATACGGCGGGGAGGTCCTACGAGCAGTACTTC. The chain employs TRBV3-1 and TRBJ2-7; a possible D gene is TRBD2 (6 bases). The length of the CDR3 is 17 residues. V was trimmed by 0 bases and J by 1 base, leaving 16 bases between them. Looked up from germline, CDR1 is LGHDT and CDR2 is YNNKEL (reference sequence).

This chain links TRBV13 with TRBJ2-7, with D unclear. Trimming removed 10 bases from V and 0 bases from J, with 16 bases in between. CDR1 is PRHDT, CDR2 FYEKMQ, per germline (reference sequence). The CDR3 is made up of 14 amino acids. The CDR3 DNA sequence: TGTGCCACCAGTGTTCGTGGAAGCTCCTACGAGCAGTACTTC. Translation gives CATSVRGSSYEQYF. The full variable domain, its missing parts supplied by reference TRBV13 and TRBJ2-7, is AAGVIQSPRHLIKEKRETATLKCYPIPRHDTVYWYQQGPGQDPQFLISFYEKMQSDKGSIPDRFSAQQFSDYHSELNMSSLELGDSALYFCATSVRGSSYEQYFGPGTRLTVT.

A note on this clonotype: A junction boundary mismatches the germline segment, possibly from a read error. The rearrangement links TRBV11-2 to TRBJ1-3; 8 bases are shared with TRBD1. This CDR3 has 14 residues. Germline V gene sequence: CDR1 SGHAT, CDR2 FQNNGV. CDR3 in DNA: TGTGCCAGCAGCTTAGAGGATGTAAAGACAGGGGCAGCGTTT. As protein: CASSLEDVKTGAAF.

V gene TRBV12-3 or TRBV12-4 combines with J gene TRBJ2-5; either TRBD1 or TRBD2 may fit D (6 bases each). The V gene lost 4 bases and the J gene lost 3 bases, with 12 bases spanning the gap. CDR3 size: 14 residues. Here the CDR3 DNA reads TGTGCCAGCAGTTGGCGGGACAAGGAAGAGACCCAGTACTTC. It is translated as CASSWRDKEETQYF.